Sequencing of this T cell receptor beta chain was carried out in a study of T cell responses to AZD1222 COVID-19 vaccine. Study-wide results and caveats: White British ancestry dominated among donors, who included more females, and clonal diversity was possibly underestimated. When two AZD1222 doses had been given, Spike-specific TCR breadth and depth rose. CD4 TCRs associated with vaccination spanned spike, dominating at 160-218 and 743-854.

This CDR3 region has 20 residues. Per germline, CDR1 LNHDA and CDR2 SQIVND (reference sequence). Trimming took 2 bases from V and 2 from J; bases not matched to a gene: 17. This clone was counted only a few times. No antigen is known for it. Profiled with immunoSEQ multiplex PCR; TCRdb holds only in-frame clones, not every one. Found here are roughly 190,000 clones, just over 90% of them singletons; the top ten hold 3.6%. Material: peripheral blood, obtained 28 days after the second dose of the MenACWY control vaccine. The chain recombines TRBV19 with TRBJ1-5; 8 positions agree with TRBD1. The sequence came from an adult who received the MenACWY meningococcal vaccine as a control. The CDR3 DNA sequence: TGTGCCAGTAGTATACGAGACAGGGGCCTCCTCGACGCGGGCAATCAGCCCCAGCATTTT. Translated: CASSIRDRGLLDAGNQPQHF.